These T cell receptor beta chains were read from a single sample in a study of PD-L1 blockade in urothelial cancer. Assay used: immunoSEQ multiplex PCR; TCRdb lists only in-frame clones, some missing. The sample lists about 85,000 clones, over 65% occurring once. The sequencing here drew on PBMCs, taken around atezolizumab (anti-PD-L1) treatment. Receptors originate from a man in his sixties with urothelial cancer. Each CDR3 is given without its conserved first and last residue. Fields, in order: J gene, V gene, CDR3 protein.

>TRBJ1-2|TRBV7-2
ASSGAVGSHYGYT
>TRBJ1-5|TRBV28
ASSLSELPPQH
>TRBJ1-1|TRBV7-3
ASSSSGPNTEAF
>TRBJ2-7|TRBV5-1
ASSYRQGAVEQY
>TRBJ2-7|TRBV19
ASSFQGYYEQY
>TRBJ2-2|TRBV7-6
ASSLAGGRYTGELF
>TRBJ1-1|TRBV28
ASSMSGRSTEAF
>TRBJ1-3|TRBV9
ASSVAVGAGNTIY
>TRBJ2-3|TRBV5-4
ASSRPLPDTQY
>TRBJ2-1|TRBV9
ASGLAGGFSEQF
>TRBJ2-7|TRBV18
ASSPAGGIYEQY
>TRBJ1-5|TRBV6-5
ASSYSTADQPQH
>TRBJ2-5|TRBV5-4
ASSLTPKGGGGETQY
>TRBJ1-2|TRBV19
ASSIGGIYGYT
>TRBJ2-7|TRBV9
ASSRGGASYEQY
>TRBJ2-7|TRBV11-1
ASSSDRSSYEQY
>TRBJ1-4|TRBV5-1
ASSGTDRTNEKLF
>TRBJ2-1|TRBV7-3
ASSFGGASSYNEQF
>TRBJ2-2|TRBV10-1
ASSEVRTSGITGELF
>TRBJ1-2|TRBV27
ASSPHLLGTTNYGYT